This T cell receptor (beta chain) was sequenced in a study of CD8 T cells in Susac syndrome. About the study: At blood draw, Susac syndrome patients were therapy-naive, on corticosteroids, or on intravenous immunoglobulin alone. Study-wide results and caveats: Clonal expansion of Susac CD8+ cells peaked in TEMRA cells, and it also peaked in active patients.

Fulfillment of recently defined diagnostic criteria for definite or probable disease was shown by the patients with Susac syndrome. Random-hexamer reverse transcription was applied to roughly 0.5 to 1 ug RNA. TCR beta CDR3 was amplified by immunoSEQ multiplex PCR. This amplification extended across 54 Vbeta and 13 Jbeta segments. TCRdb itself ran the immunoSEQ multiplex PCR reads through MiXCR, one entry per CDR3 protein. The sample carries tens of thousands of distinct CDR3 sequences, around 93% recorded once. Germline V gene lookup returns CDR1 SNHLY and CDR2 FYNNEI. This CDR3 region has 14 residues. Trimming stripped 2 bases from V and 5 bases from J, with 7 bases between. As concerns this clonotype: What it recognizes is unknown.

The sequence was collected from a human donor with Susac syndrome. The sample was CD8+ T cells from PBMCs. The V call is TRBV2, the J call TRBJ1-6; D remains unclear. CDR3 amino acids: CASSERVHNSPLHF. The CDR3 DNA sequence: TGTGCCAGCAGTGAAAGGGTACATAATTCACCCCTCCACTTT.